This T cell receptor (beta chain) was found in a study of Graves' ophthalmopathy and Graves' hyperthyroidism (dated by TCRdb to the late 2010s). Describing the broader study: Hyperthyroidism was defined as stable when no progression to ophthalmopathy occurred within 18 months of follow-up. The study used signatures of the TCR beta repertoire to tell Graves' ophthalmopathy apart from Graves' hyperthyroidism and to predict which patients would progress to ophthalmopathy. To explore V-J signatures that distinguish ophthalmopathy from hyperthyroidism, a discovery set of around 100 patients was enrolled, made up of over 40 with ophthalmopathy and some 58 with stable hyperthyroidism. In roughly 6 hyperthyroidism patients, T-cell repertoires of thyroid tissue and blood were compared. Following sampling, methimazole starting at 30 mg daily was administered to hyperthyroidism patients, and high-dose intravenous methylprednisolone was administered to ophthalmopathy patients. In total, approximately 140 blood samples were TCR-sequenced: 43 ophthalmopathy, some 72 hyperthyroidism and some 17 hyperthyroidism-to-ophthalmopathy patients. The independent validation cohort included about 20 hyperthyroidism patients plus 17 patients who later progressed from hyperthyroidism to ophthalmopathy.

What the work shows at the level of the full study, not this receptor alone: Sample size was not predetermined statistically, and investigators were not blinded to group allocation. In cross-validation, the 13-signature model distinguished ophthalmopathy from stable hyperthyroidism with nearly 90% sensitivity and 81% to 82% specificity, while in the test set the corresponding values were about 79% and 69%. In validation, the model predicted ophthalmopathy progression with 55% to 71% sensitivity and around 72% specificity; around twelve predicted patients were CT-confirmed with GO in a median of roughly 6.8 months. Most expanded thyroid clonotypes with a frequency above 0.001 also appeared in blood, which suggests that blood repertoires may reflect the immune response in the thyroid.

From V the trimming removes 4 bases and from J it removes 10 bases, while the gene matches leave 11 bases of the junction unaccounted for. The CDR3 goes from the cysteine to the phenylalanine over 15 residues. Only CDR3 DNA remains: 45 bases, in frame from the first base. CDR1 and CDR2 are read off the germline V gene (reference sequence) as LNHDA and SQIVND. TCR beta CDR3 regions were amplified from RNA transcripts for repertoire sequencing. The first round of RT-PCR was done with HTBI primers and the Qiagen OneStep RT-PCR kit, and was followed by a second round of multiplex PCR, then size selection and purification. The libraries underwent paired-end sequencing with 100 bp reads on an Illumina HiSeq2000. On the study's bioinformatics: SOAPnuke was used for read processing, and reads with adapters, uncalled bases, a mean Phred below 15, or no exact constant-primer or identifier match were discarded. COPE v1.2.5 was used to merge the high-quality paired reads. Unique nucleotide sequences were defined as clonotypes and aligned to IMGT TRB V, D and J references using MiTCR v1.1. Only V-J combinations with frequency above 0.0001 were analysed, covering 98% to 99.2% of repertoires. For each V-J combination, a TCR clonal expansion and chaos score was defined as F50 clonal expansion divided by the chaos observed in the TCRdist matrix. Features were reduced by Welch's t-statistics and random forest to more than 10 V-J combinations, which fed a naive Bayes classifier. Thyroid-blood repertoire similarity was quantified with the Morisita-Horn index. The raw public data were reprocessed by TCRdb itself: fastp quality trimming at Q25, MiXCR clonotype calling, in-frame beta chains only. Here each entry gathers all rows of one CDR3 protein and keeps the most common genes and DNA. For this entry, the V and J calls and clone size follow TCRdb and not the study's own pipeline. This sample comprises approximately 540,000 distinct CDR3 sequences, less than 45% of them detected only once. The top ten clones comprise about 4.1% of the sample.

Patients with hyperthyroidism were aged 18 to 65 years, had been newly diagnosed, and had a disease duration of less than 2 months. Patients with other autoimmune diseases, uncontrolled infections, pregnancy or lactation were excluded. Diagnosis relied on clinical symptoms, serum thyroxine, TRAb, thyroid ultrasound and orbital computed tomography. Total RNA was extracted with Trizol reagent and quality-checked on an Agilent 2100 Bioanalyzer. In regard to this clonotype: Its antigen remains undetermined. No much larger clone exists at a distance of one base, and base qualities are not known.

The source is an adult man with Graves' hyperthyroidism. Recombination connected TRBV19 to TRBJ2-2; the junction holds 8 bases that match TRBD2. Sample: peripheral blood or thyroid tissue (not recorded which). The CDR3 amino acid sequence is: CASSTQAGVNEELFF. At the DNA level, the sequence is TGTGCCAGTAGTACTCAAGCGGGAGTCAATGAGGAGCTGTTTTTT.